This TCR beta chain appears in the sequencing data of a study of blood T cell repertoires in COVID-19 (dated by TCRdb to 2018 to 2020). Broadly, across the study: Collaborator samples came from the United States, Italy and Spain and covered acute and convalescent phases of COVID-19. The material from the prospective study consisted of cDNA or gDNA derived from T cells, B-cell-depleted T cells, or PBMCs. The dataset comprised deeply sampled blood TCRbeta repertoires from subjects exposed to, actively infected with, or recovered from COVID-19. The repertoires were made available in a free public database intended to serve as a resource for research on the immune response to SARS-CoV-2. The samples were drawn from two sources: the first 160 participants of the ongoing ImmuneRACE study, and 1,000 to 1,500 subjects contributed by 6 global collaborators. Nearly every sample came with metadata listing a de-identified subject ID, COVID-19 status, age in years and sex. HLA class I and class II types, where available, came from metadata supplied by the sample provider rather than from assay-based typing.

CDR1 and CDR2 were assigned from the germline V gene as SQVTM and ANQGSEA. Trimming at the junction amounts to 3 bases on V and 0 bases on J, and the germline ends lie 12 bases apart. Reading from cysteine to phenylalanine, the CDR3 counts 15 amino acids. Kept here is only the CDR3 DNA, which spans 45 bases and is read in frame from base 1. TCRbeta CDR3 regions were amplified from genomic DNA using the immunoSEQ Assay, a bias-controlled multiplex PCR. From the authors' description of their analysis: The number of nucleated cells in each sample was estimated by amplification of reference gene primers within the assay. To quantify the absolute abundance of each unique TCRbeta CDR3 rearrangement, sequence reads were collapsed and filtered. For each sample, productive Simpson clonality was calculated as the square root of Simpson's diversity index across productive rearrangements. This is the immuneACCESS table as TCRdb keeps it, with only in-frame sequences that have V and J called. A part of the clones is gone; compared with another copy, unresolved V genes explain less than half, and the rest is unexplained. V and J calls and clone size are as listed in that table; D and trimming were resolved from the DNA. The sample table lists about 220,000 clones, roughly 83% of them with a count of one. The ten largest clones add up to approximately 1.2% of the sample.

Study-wide findings and limitations: How much clinical and demographic metadata was included differed by source and by participant, and the metadata was provided uncurated.

To note about this clone: Its cognate antigen has yet to be identified. Nothing much larger sits one base from this clone, and base qualities are not available.

Participants in the prospective study were aged roughly 18 to 95 years, lived in under 30 United States geographic areas, and enrolled through a virtual design. Cohort assignment in the prospective study relied on participant-reported clinical history from a screening survey and a study questionnaire. In the prospective study, mobile phlebotomists collected whole blood, serum and a nasopharyngeal or oropharyngeal swab from each participant. Additional blood draws and questionnaires over a 2-month period could optionally be provided by prospective study participants. Before DNA extraction, prospective study blood samples were shipped either frozen or at room temperature.

The sample was PBMCs or T cells enriched from blood (not recorded which). This receptor was obtained from a middle-aged woman with acute COVID-19. The sequence links TRBV29-1 to TRBJ1-5, with no confidently assigned D gene. The DNA is as follows: TGCAGCGTTGATTTTACGGGAGATAGCAATCAGCCCCAGCATTTT. This codes for CSVDFTGDSNQPQHF. Reference TRBV29-1 and TRBJ1-5 proteins supply the regions before and after the CDR3; the full variable domain is: SAVISQKPSRDICQRGTSLTIQCQVDSQVTMMFWYRQQPGQSLTLIATANQGSEATYESGFVIDKFPISRPNLTFSTLTVSNMSPEDSSIYLCSVDFTGDSNQPQHFGDGTRLSIL.